Below are 13 T cell receptor beta chains sequenced from a single sample in a study of blood T cell repertoires in COVID-19. Generated by immunoSEQ multiplex PCR, the TCRdb table keeps only in-frame clones and is missing some. The sample contains some 65,000 clones, approximately 79% of which appear only once. Material: peripheral blood. The receptors derive from a woman aged 70-85 years with acute or convalescent COVID-19.

This clone was picked up a small number of times. The chain combines TRBV5-4 with TRBJ2-3; D is possibly TRBD1 (6 bases). Germline V gene lookup returns CDR1 SGHNT and CDR2 YYREEE (reference sequence). V lost 2 bases and J lost 6, with 19 bases in between. The CDR3 sequence is 16 residues long. Written as DNA, the CDR3 is TGTGCCAGCAGCTTACAGGGATGGAGACCTGCCGATACGCAGTATTTT. Encoded protein: CASSLQGWRPADTQYF.

This rearrangement joins TRBV19 to TRBJ2-7; weak D call: TRBD2 (6 bases). Between the trimmed V and J ends, which lost 0 bases and 3 bases, there was a span of 12 bases. CDR1 is LNHDA, CDR2 SQIVND, per germline (reference sequence). There are 15 residues in the CDR3. The CDR3 protein is CASSIDLRTNYEQYF. CDR3 DNA: TGTGCCAGTAGTATAGATCTTCGGACTAACTACGAGCAGTACTTC.

The rearrangement links TRBV9 to TRBJ2-3, with a possible D match to TRBD1 (6 bases). V shed 3 bases and J shed 1 base, with 15 bases lying between them. The CDR3 has 16 residues. CDR1 is SGDLS, CDR2 YYNGEE, per germline. The CDR3: CASSEGDLRGTDTQYF. CDR3 sequence (DNA): TGTGCCAGCAGCGAGGGGGACCTAAGAGGCACAGATACGCAGTATTTT.

The V call is TRBV19, the J call TRBJ2-7; D possibly corresponds to TRBD2 (6 bases). This CDR3 comprises 14 residues. V was trimmed by 2 bases and J by 2 bases, leaving 10 bases between them. Germline-derived CDR1 and CDR2 are LNHDA and SQIVND (reference sequence). The CDR3 here is CASSIMSGAYEQYF. In nucleotides, the CDR3 is TGTGCCAGTAGTATAATGTCGGGAGCCTACGAGCAGTACTTC.

The gene calls are TRBV4-2 and TRBJ2-3; D is possibly TRBD2 (6 bases). The length of the CDR3 is 15 residues. Between the trimmed V and J ends, which lost 0 bases and 6 bases, there was a span of 13 bases. Germline V gene data show CDR1 as LGHNA and CDR2 as YNFKEQ. CDR3 sequence: CASSQEGGFVDTQYF. The CDR3 coding sequence is TGTGCCAGCAGCCAAGAAGGAGGGTTCGTGGATACGCAGTATTTT.

The chain has TRBV29-1 and TRBJ1-3; TRBD1 is a possible D gene (6 bases). V lost 0 bases to trimming and J lost 4 bases, with 13 bases between them. CDR1 SQVTM and CDR2 ANQGSEA come from the germline V gene. This CDR3 comprises 15 residues. CDR3 residues: CSVEDPLTGGNTIYF. The DNA for the CDR3 is TGCAGCGTTGAAGACCCACTCACAGGGGGAAACACCATATATTTT.

The rearrangement joins TRBV5-1 to TRBJ2-3; the match to TRBD2 covers 7 bases. V gave up 7 bases and J gave up 6 bases; unmatched junction bases: 14. CDR3 length: 15 residues. Germline V CDR1 and CDR2: SGHRS, YFSETQ. The CDR3: CASHKAGSHTDTQYF. CDR3 nucleotides: TGCGCCAGCCATAAAGCGGGGAGTCACACGGATACGCAGTATTTT. The whole variable domain, filled in from reference TRBV5-1 and TRBJ2-3, reads KAGVTQTPRYLIKTRGQQVTLSCSPISGHRSVSWYQQTPGQGLQFLFEYFSETQRNKGNFPGRFSGRQFSNSRSEMNVSTLELGDSALYLCASHKAGSHTDTQYFGPGTRLTVL.

Comments on this clone: This same CDR3 is encoded by further DNA sequences in the sample. This chain links TRBV6-5 with TRBJ1-1; TRBD1 might be the D (5 bases). CDR1 MNHEY and CDR2 SVGAGI come from the germline V gene. The germline V and J ends were trimmed by 5 bases and 1 base, with 8 bases remaining between them. The CDR3 is made up of 13 amino acids. The CDR3 nucleotides read TGTGCCAGCAGTCGAACAGGGAACACTGAAGCTTTCTTT. The encoded protein is CASSRTGNTEAFF.

V is TRBV3-1 (or the pseudogene TRBV3-2) and J is TRBJ2-2, with D perhaps matching TRBD2 (5 bases). The CDR3 has 15 amino acids. With 4 bases removed from V and 6 bases from J, the gap between germline ends came to 15 bases. Germline V CDR1 and CDR2: LGHDT, YNNKEL (reference sequence). The CDR3 region is CASSLGPARAGELFF. The DNA of the CDR3 is TGTGCCAGCAGCCTAGGGCCAGCGAGGGCCGGGGAGCTGTTTTTT.

This clone was counted only a few times. The J gene is TRBJ2-1, the V gene TRBV7-9, with TRBD2 matching 10 bases. CDR1 and CDR2 (germline): SEHNR, FQNEAQ (reference sequence). The V segment lost 8 bases and the J segment 2 bases; nucleotides outside the gene matches: 3. CDR3 size: 14 residues. In DNA form, the CDR3 reads TGTGCCAGCGAGCGGGGGGGTACCTACAATGAGCAGTTCTTC. Translated, it gives CASERGGTYNEQFF.

V and J are TRBV5-4 and TRBJ2-7, with 8 bases aligning to TRBD1. Trimming at V came to 3 bases and at J to 7 bases, leaving 15 bases not matched to a gene. Germline CDR1 reads SGHNT; CDR2 reads YYREEE (reference sequence). The CDR3 is 16 residues long. CDR3 sequence (DNA): TGTGCCAGCAGCTCGGAGCCGGGACAGGTTACAGGGGAGCAGTACTTC. It specifies CASSSEPGQVTGEQYF.

The V and J genes are TRBV10-3 and TRBJ2-7, with D perhaps matching TRBD1 (6 bases). V lost 4 bases to trimming and J lost 1 base, with 8 bases between them. This CDR3 contains 13 residues. Germline CDR1 reads ENHRY; CDR2 reads SYGVKD. The CDR3 DNA reads as TGTGCCATCAGTGGAAGGGGGTCCTACGAGCAGTACTTC. Encoded protein: CAISGRGSYEQYF.

The chain employs TRBV3-1 (or the pseudogene TRBV3-2) and TRBJ1-6, with D hard to call. Trimming left V 0 bases short and J 8 bases short, with 17 bases between. CDR3 length: 17 amino acids. The germline V gene encodes CDR1 LGHDT and CDR2 YNNKEL (reference sequence). The CDR3 DNA follows: TGTGCCAGCAGCCAAGATCCTCAGTCCAAGTTCTATTCACCCCTCCACTTT. Encoded protein: CASSQDPQSKFYSPLHF.